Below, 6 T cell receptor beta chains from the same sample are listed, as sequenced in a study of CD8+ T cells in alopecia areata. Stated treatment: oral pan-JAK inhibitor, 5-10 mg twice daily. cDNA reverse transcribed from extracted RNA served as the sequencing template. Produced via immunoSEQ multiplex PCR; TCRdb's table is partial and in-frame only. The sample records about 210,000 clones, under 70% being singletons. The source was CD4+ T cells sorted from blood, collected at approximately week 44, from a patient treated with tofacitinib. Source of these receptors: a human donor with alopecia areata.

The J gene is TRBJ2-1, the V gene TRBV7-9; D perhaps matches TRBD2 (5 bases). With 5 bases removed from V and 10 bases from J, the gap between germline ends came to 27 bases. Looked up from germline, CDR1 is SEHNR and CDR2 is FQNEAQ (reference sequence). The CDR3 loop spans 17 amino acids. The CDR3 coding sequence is TGTGCCAGCAGCCCAAATTTAACCGAGAGGGTTCTCGGGGAGCAGTTCTTC. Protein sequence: CASSPNLTERVLGEQFF.

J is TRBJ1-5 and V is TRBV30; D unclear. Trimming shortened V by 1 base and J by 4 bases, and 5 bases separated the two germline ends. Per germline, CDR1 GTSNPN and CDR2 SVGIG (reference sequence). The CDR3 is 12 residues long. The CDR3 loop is CAWSGTNQPQHF. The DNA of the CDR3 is TGTGCCTGGAGTGGAACGAATCAGCCCCAGCATTTT.

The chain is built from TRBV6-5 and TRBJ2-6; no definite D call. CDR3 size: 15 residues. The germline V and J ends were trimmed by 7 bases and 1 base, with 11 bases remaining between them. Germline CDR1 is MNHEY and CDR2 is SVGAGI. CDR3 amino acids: CASTKAGSGANVLTF. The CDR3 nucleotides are TGTGCCAGCACCAAGGCCGGGTCTGGGGCCAACGTCCTGACTTTC.

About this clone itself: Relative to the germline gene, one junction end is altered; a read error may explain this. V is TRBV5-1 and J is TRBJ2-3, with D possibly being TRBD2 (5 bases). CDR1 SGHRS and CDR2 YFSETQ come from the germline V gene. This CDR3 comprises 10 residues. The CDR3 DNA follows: TGCGCCAGCAGCTTGGGAGTAGGACTTTTT. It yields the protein CASSLGVGLF.

For the CDR3, the DNA is TGTGCCTGGAGGGGACAGGGGCGGAACACTGAAGCTTTCTTT. Translated, it gives CAWRGQGRNTEAFF. The chain has TRBV30 and TRBJ1-1; 10 bases fit TRBD1. The CDR3 contains 14 residues. J was trimmed by 1 base and V by 3 bases; bases with no gene match: 2. Germline values: CDR1 GTSNPN, CDR2 SVGIG (reference sequence).

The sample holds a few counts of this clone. The CDR3 nucleotides are TGTGCCAGCAGATTCCGGGATCTGAACACTGAAGCTTTCTTT. Its protein product is CASRFRDLNTEAFF. V and J are TRBV6-5 and TRBJ1-1; D ambiguous. Deletions cut 6 bases from V and 0 bases from J, with 11 bases between. CDR1 is MNHEY, CDR2 SVGAGI, per germline. This CDR3 contains 14 residues.